Given below is one T cell receptor (beta chain) in context. This sample is part of a study of T cell clones after liver transplantation. Study at large: Pre-transplant mixed lymphocyte reactions yielded third-party-reactive TCRbeta sequences as comparators for graft-donor-reactive sequences.

V was cut by 7 bases and J by 2 bases, with 9 bases left in between. Germline assignment: CDR1 LNHDA and CDR2 SQIVND (reference sequence). The CDR3 totals 13 residues. Libraries were prepared by immunoSEQ multiplex PCR; TCRdb keeps only in-frame clonotypes and omits some of them. Of tens of thousands of clones listed, around 70% are singletons. The source is a human patient who received a liver transplant. A subset of T cells may come from the graft donor. The V gene is TRBV19, the J gene TRBJ1-5; the D gene is possibly TRBD1 (6 bases). Here the sequenced sample was CD4+ T cells from blood, taken at the approximately 16-month timepoint. CDR3 sequence (DNA): TGTGCCAGTAAATACAGGGGCAATCAGCCCCAGCATTTT. Its translation: CASKYRGNQPQHF.